The rows below give T cell receptor beta chains drawn from one sample of a study of shared T cell receptors in the human thymus. Some clones are missing from TCRdb's copy, which holds only in-frame ones; the method was immunoSEQ multiplex PCR. The table lists hundreds of thousands of clones, 88% of them singletons. These same data were also listed under a study on human thymus T cells.

The sample comprised thymocytes. These receptors all stem from a boy younger than two with a congenital heart defect. Each CDR3 is given with its conserved first and last residue. D genes are given only for firm matches. Clone size is not always given. Where it is, it says once, few, many or a class for expanded clones.

d_gene: .
abundance: .
j_gene: TRBJ2-1
v_gene: TRBV11-2
CDR3aa: CASSLGPLANPNEQFF
CDR3nt: TGTGCCAGCAGCTTAGGCCCTCTAGCGAACCCCAATGAGCAGTTCTTC

d_gene: TRBD1
abundance: .
j_gene: TRBJ2-7
v_gene: TRBV4-2
CDR3aa: CASSHDPGQGAHEQYF
CDR3nt: TGTGCCAGCAGCCATGATCCAGGACAGGGGGCCCACGAGCAGTACTTC

d_gene: TRBD1
abundance: .
j_gene: TRBJ2-3
v_gene: TRBV27
CDR3aa: CASSPQGASDTQYF
CDR3nt: TGTGCCAGCAGCCCACAGGGGGCGAGTGATACGCAGTATTTT

d_gene: .
abundance: few
j_gene: TRBJ2-7
v_gene: TRBV2
CDR3aa: CASSEFGGEDEQYF
CDR3nt: TGTGCCAGCAGTGAATTTGGGGGCGAGGACGAGCAGTACTTC

d_gene: .
abundance: .
j_gene: TRBJ2-6
v_gene: TRBV11-2
CDR3aa: CASSLSLSGANVLTF
CDR3nt: TGTGCCAGCAGCCTCTCTCTCTCTGGGGCCAACGTCCTGACTTTC

d_gene: TRBD1
abundance: .
j_gene: TRBJ1-1
v_gene: TRBV5-4
CDR3aa: CASSFGQGGEAFF
CDR3nt: TGTGCCAGCAGCTTTGGACAGGGGGGTGAAGCTTTCTTT

d_gene: TRBD1
abundance: .
j_gene: TRBJ1-5
v_gene: TRBV10-1
CDR3aa: CASSSGQGSTQPQHF
CDR3nt: TGCGCCAGCAGCTCGGGACAGGGGAGCACGCAGCCCCAGCATTTT

d_gene: TRBD2
abundance: .
j_gene: TRBJ2-7
v_gene: TRBV5-4
CDR3aa: CASSLAGGRDHEQYF
CDR3nt: TGTGCCAGCAGCTTGGCCGGGGGGAGGGACCACGAGCAGTACTTC

d_gene: TRBD2
abundance: .
j_gene: TRBJ2-2
v_gene: TRBV14
CDR3aa: CASSPGLAGGPNGELFF
CDR3nt: TGTGCCAGCAGCCCAGGACTCGCGGGAGGGCCAAACGGGGAGCTGTTTTTT

d_gene: .
abundance: .
j_gene: TRBJ2-3
v_gene: TRBV5-1
CDR3aa: CASSLGALPTDTQYF
CDR3nt: TGCGCCAGCAGCTTGGGAGCATTACCCACAGATACGCAGTATTTT

d_gene: TRBD1
abundance: .
j_gene: TRBJ2-7
v_gene: TRBV19
CDR3aa: CASSIGDRDHEQYF
CDR3nt: TGTGCCAGTAGTATAGGAGACAGGGACCACGAGCAGTACTTC

d_gene: TRBD1
abundance: .
j_gene: TRBJ2-7
v_gene: TRBV27
CDR3aa: CASSPDRGGYEQYF
CDR3nt: TGTGCCAGCAGTCCGGACAGGGGCGGGTACGAGCAGTACTTC

d_gene: .
abundance: few
j_gene: TRBJ1-2
v_gene: TRBV2
CDR3aa: CASRGRVNYGYTF
CDR3nt: TGTGCCAGCAGAGGCAGGGTCAACTATGGCTACACCTTC

d_gene: .
abundance: few
j_gene: TRBJ2-7
v_gene: TRBV14
CDR3aa: CASSQDTRRHEQYF
CDR3nt: TGTGCCAGCAGCCAAGACACTAGGAGGCACGAGCAGTACTTC

d_gene: TRBD2
abundance: .
j_gene: TRBJ2-7
v_gene: TRBV28
CDR3aa: CASSATFSSGSFYEQYF
CDR3nt: TGTGCCAGCAGTGCCACATTCTCTAGCGGGAGTTTCTACGAGCAGTACTTC

d_gene: TRBD2
abundance: .
j_gene: TRBJ2-3
v_gene: TRBV2
CDR3aa: CASRVLAGGPDTQYF
CDR3nt: TGTGCCAGCAGGGTTCTAGCGGGAGGGCCAGATACGCAGTATTTT

d_gene: .
abundance: .
j_gene: TRBJ2-2
v_gene: TRBV7-6
CDR3aa: CASSSRGEVGNTGELFF
CDR3nt: TGTGCCAGCAGCTCCCGGGGAGAAGTGGGAAACACCGGGGAGCTGTTTTTT

d_gene: TRBD2
abundance: .
j_gene: TRBJ2-5
v_gene: TRBV4-1
CDR3aa: CASSQDGLAGETQYF
CDR3nt: TGCGCCAGCAGCCAGGACGGACTAGCGGGCGAGACCCAGTACTTC

d_gene: .
abundance: .
j_gene: TRBJ2-2
v_gene: TRBV4-3
CDR3aa: CASSHGVKNTGELFF
CDR3nt: TGCGCCAGCAGCCACGGAGTAAAAAACACCGGGGAGCTGTTTTTT

d_gene: .
abundance: .
j_gene: TRBJ1-1
v_gene: TRBV11-2
CDR3aa: CASSFSGHLNTEAFF
CDR3nt: TGTGCCAGCAGCTTTTCGGGACATCTGAACACTGAAGCTTTCTTT

d_gene: TRBD2
abundance: .
j_gene: TRBJ2-7
v_gene: TRBV7-9
CDR3aa: CASNRASGRDEQYF
CDR3nt: TGTGCCAGCAACCGAGCTAGCGGGAGAGACGAGCAGTACTTC

d_gene: .
abundance: .
j_gene: TRBJ2-1
v_gene: TRBV19
CDR3aa: CASRPLFLSNEQFF
CDR3nt: TGTGCCAGTAGGCCTCTTTTTCTATCCAATGAGCAGTTCTTC

d_gene: .
abundance: .
j_gene: TRBJ2-7
v_gene: TRBV28
CDR3aa: CASSPRPQEDPFYEQYF
CDR3nt: TGTGCCAGCAGTCCCAGGCCCCAGGAGGACCCCTTTTACGAGCAGTACTTC

d_gene: TRBD1
abundance: .
j_gene: TRBJ1-2
v_gene: TRBV5-6
CDR3aa: CASSSSGTGTNGYTF
CDR3nt: TGTGCCAGCAGCTCCTCCGGGACAGGGACAAATGGCTACACCTTC

d_gene: TRBD1
abundance: .
j_gene: TRBJ1-4
v_gene: TRBV4-2
CDR3aa: CASSRGTGGASEKLFF
CDR3nt: TGTGCCAGCAGCCGAGGAACAGGGGGCGCGAGTGAAAAACTGTTTTTT

d_gene: TRBD1
abundance: .
j_gene: TRBJ1-3
v_gene: TRBV27
CDR3aa: CASRRTGGRSGNTIYF
CDR3nt: TGTGCCAGCAGGCGGACAGGGGGCCGCTCTGGAAACACCATATATTTT

d_gene: TRBD2
abundance: once
j_gene: TRBJ2-1
v_gene: TRBV11-2
CDR3aa: CASSHGLAGGSYNEQFF
CDR3nt: TGTGCCAGCAGCCACGGACTAGCGGGAGGGTCCTACAATGAGCAGTTCTTC

d_gene: .
abundance: .
j_gene: TRBJ2-7
v_gene: TRBV7-6
CDR3aa: CASSLVLATSYEQYF
CDR3nt: TGTGCCAGCAGCTTAGTGCTAGCGACATCCTACGAGCAGTACTTC

d_gene: .
abundance: .
j_gene: TRBJ1-1
v_gene: TRBV7-9
CDR3aa: CASSPPLDRGTEAFF
CDR3nt: TGTGCCAGCAGCCCCCCCCTGGACAGAGGGACTGAAGCTTTCTTT

d_gene: .
abundance: .
j_gene: TRBJ2-7
v_gene: TRBV14
CDR3aa: CASSQVGEGYEQYF
CDR3nt: TGTGCCAGCAGCCAAGTGGGCGAGGGATACGAGCAGTACTTC

d_gene: .
abundance: .
j_gene: TRBJ1-1
v_gene: TRBV7-9
CDR3aa: CASSLLLGGRNTEAFF
CDR3nt: TGTGCCAGCAGCTTACTCCTTGGAGGGAGAAACACTGAAGCTTTCTTT

d_gene: .
abundance: few
j_gene: TRBJ2-1
v_gene: TRBV5-1
CDR3aa: CASSPPGLPYNEQFF
CDR3nt: TGCGCCAGCAGCCCTCCGGGACTTCCCTACAATGAGCAGTTCTTC

d_gene: .
abundance: .
j_gene: TRBJ1-1
v_gene: TRBV29-1
CDR3aa: CSVLEREAFF
CDR3nt: TGCAGCGTTCTTGAGAGGGAGGCTTTCTTT

d_gene: .
abundance: .
j_gene: TRBJ1-2
v_gene: TRBV12-5
CDR3aa: CASGFRTNYGYTF
CDR3nt: TGTGCTAGTGGTTTTCGGACAAACTATGGCTACACCTTC

d_gene: TRBD1
abundance: .
j_gene: TRBJ1-5
v_gene: TRBV28
CDR3aa: CASSYLGRGHNQPQHF
CDR3nt: TGTGCCAGCAGTTATTTAGGCAGGGGGCACAATCAGCCCCAGCATTTT

d_gene: .
abundance: .
j_gene: TRBJ1-2
v_gene: TRBV7-8
CDR3aa: CASSLQENYGYTF
CDR3nt: TGTGCCAGCAGCTTACAAGAGAACTATGGCTACACCTTC

d_gene: .
abundance: .
j_gene: TRBJ2-1
v_gene: TRBV5-1
CDR3aa: CASAKGYEQFF
CDR3nt: TGCGCCAGCGCGAAGGGGTATGAGCAGTTCTTC

d_gene: .
abundance: .
j_gene: TRBJ2-3
v_gene: TRBV14
CDR3aa: CASSQAWLAASTDTQYF
CDR3nt: TGTGCCAGCAGCCAAGCCTGGTTAGCGGCTAGCACAGATACGCAGTATTTT

d_gene: .
abundance: few
j_gene: TRBJ2-7
v_gene: TRBV28
CDR3aa: CASRNSYEQYF
CDR3nt: TGTGCCAGCAGGAACTCCTACGAGCAGTACTTC

d_gene: TRBD1
abundance: .
j_gene: TRBJ2-1
v_gene: TRBV7-9
CDR3aa: CASSVTGVSHEQFF
CDR3nt: TGTGCCAGCAGCGTAACAGGGGTATCTCATGAGCAGTTCTTC

d_gene: .
abundance: .
j_gene: TRBJ2-7
v_gene: TRBV15
CDR3aa: CATSRDGRRLSYEQYF
CDR3nt: TGTGCCACCAGCAGAGATGGGAGACGCCTCTCCTACGAGCAGTACTTC

d_gene: .
abundance: .
j_gene: TRBJ1-3
v_gene: TRBV18
CDR3aa: CASSPSRRRNGNTIYF
CDR3nt: TGTGCCAGCTCACCATCGCGCAGGAGGAATGGAAACACCATATATTTT

d_gene: .
abundance: .
j_gene: TRBJ2-3
v_gene: TRBV5-1
CDR3aa: CASSLGAMGASTDTQYF
CDR3nt: TGCGCCAGCAGCTTGGGGGCCATGGGAGCTAGCACAGATACGCAGTATTTT

d_gene: TRBD1
abundance: .
j_gene: TRBJ1-1
v_gene: TRBV10-1
CDR3aa: CASSDRGIRTIHEAFF
CDR3nt: TGCGCCAGCAGCGACAGGGGAATTAGAACTATACATGAAGCTTTCTTT

d_gene: TRBD1
abundance: .
j_gene: TRBJ2-2
v_gene: TRBV25-1
CDR3aa: CASSDPGTGQSNTGELFF
CDR3nt: TGTGCCAGCAGTGACCCCGGGACAGGGCAATCGAACACCGGGGAGCTGTTTTTT

d_gene: .
abundance: .
j_gene: TRBJ1-2
v_gene: TRBV13
CDR3aa: CASSPVIPGSSDYGYTF
CDR3nt: TGTGCCAGCAGCCCTGTTATCCCAGGGTCTTCGGACTATGGCTACACCTTC

d_gene: .
abundance: .
j_gene: TRBJ1-1
v_gene: TRBV30
CDR3aa: CAWSVGGSTEAFF
CDR3nt: TGTGCCTGGAGTGTGGGAGGGTCCACTGAAGCTTTCTTT

d_gene: .
abundance: .
j_gene: TRBJ1-2
v_gene: TRBV12-5
CDR3aa: CATYDRLRKPPNYGYTF
CDR3nt: TGTGCTACCTATGACAGATTACGAAAGCCCCCTAACTATGGCTACACCTTC

d_gene: TRBD1
abundance: .
j_gene: TRBJ1-4
v_gene: TRBV6-5
CDR3aa: CASSFRTGTEKLFF
CDR3nt: TGTGCCAGCAGTTTTCGGACAGGTACTGAAAAACTGTTTTTT

d_gene: TRBD2
abundance: .
j_gene: TRBJ2-7
v_gene: TRBV18
CDR3aa: CASSPPTSGRVQEQYF
CDR3nt: TGTGCCAGCTCACCACCGACTAGCGGGAGGGTTCAGGAGCAGTACTTC

d_gene: .
abundance: .
j_gene: TRBJ2-7
v_gene: TRBV5-1
CDR3aa: CASSLRRANDSYEQYF
CDR3nt: TGCGCCAGCAGCTTACGGCGGGCCAACGACTCCTACGAGCAGTACTTC

d_gene: .
abundance: .
j_gene: TRBJ2-7
v_gene: TRBV9
CDR3aa: CASSVGTGSSYEQYF
CDR3nt: TGTGCCAGCAGCGTAGGAACAGGGTCCTCCTACGAGCAGTACTTC

d_gene: TRBD2
abundance: .
j_gene: TRBJ2-1
v_gene: TRBV6-1
CDR3aa: CASSVSGSSYNEQFF
CDR3nt: TGTGCCAGCAGTGTTAGCGGGAGCTCCTACAATGAGCAGTTCTTC

d_gene: TRBD1
abundance: once
j_gene: TRBJ1-2
v_gene: TRBV10-2
CDR3aa: CASSELTGSYGYTF
CDR3nt: TGCGCCAGCAGTGAGTTGACAGGGTCCTATGGCTACACCTTC

d_gene: .
abundance: .
j_gene: TRBJ2-3
v_gene: TRBV5-8
CDR3aa: CASSSPRRSSTDTQYF
CDR3nt: TGTGCCAGCAGCTCCCCACGGCGGTCTAGCACAGATACGCAGTATTTT